This TCR beta chain was observed in a study of OX40 agonist ivuxolimab in advanced cancers. Study background: Every 2 weeks, patients got intravenous ivuxolimab at one of six dose levels (0.01-10 mg/kg). Study-wide results and caveats: Antigen targets of the expanded peripheral T cells went undetermined.

V lost 8 bases and J 5 bases, leaving 10 bases between the germline ends. Germline loops: CDR1 SNHLY, CDR2 FYNNEI. This CDR3 is 12 amino acids long. Blood draws occurred at baseline, cycle 4 day 1, and cycle 7 day 1. The method was immunoSEQ multiplex PCR; TCRdb's version includes in-frame clones alone and lacks a portion of them. The table includes 50,000 to 75,000 clones, about nine tenths detected once. Points on this clone: Its antigen is not known.

The V call is TRBV2, the J call TRBJ2-1; perhaps TRBD1 as D (6 bases). The sequencing here drew on CD4+ or CD8+ T cells sorted from blood, taken in a trial of the OX40 agonist ivuxolimab. The sequence derives from an adult with an advanced solid tumor such as melanoma, head and neck, liver or kidney cancer. The CDR3 is CASHYRDNEQFF. DNA of the CDR3: TGTGCCAGCCACTACAGGGACAATGAGCAGTTCTTC.